The 31 T cell receptor beta chains below were found in one sample sequenced in a study of beta chain features in type 1 diabetes. Findings of the study overall: Shorter TCRB CDR3s, moderately but significantly so, marked every one of the four CD4+ subsets in Type 1 diabetes patients.

For these receptors, no antigen is known. Sequenced material consisted of expressed TCRB transcripts (all of the isolated RNA was reverse transcribed). Data came from immunoSEQ multiplex PCR; TCRdb stores just in-frame clones and leaves some out. The data hold approximately 43,000 clones, with approximately 70% observed a single time. Sequenced input: Tregs from blood. These receptor sequences come from a man aged 30-40 years with type 1 diabetes. Some clones in this sample may be carry-over from other donors' samples.

This clone was observed once. This rearrangement joins TRBV9 to TRBJ2-2; D is possibly TRBD2 (5 bases). Per the germline V gene, CDR1 is SGDLS and CDR2 is YYNGEE. The CDR3 is 15 amino acids. The V and J ends lost 3 bases and 4 bases respectively, with 13 bases between them. Here the CDR3 reads CASSAGLLVTGELFF. CDR3 nucleotides: TGTGCCAGCAGCGCCGGACTGTTGGTCACCGGGGAGCTGTTTTTT.

This chain links TRBV28 with TRBJ2-7; 7 nucleotides align to TRBD1. Germline V gene sequence: CDR1 MDHEN, CDR2 SYDVKM. V shed 1 base and J 4 bases; nucleotides not matched to a gene: 7. This CDR3 spans 15 amino acids. CDR3 protein: CASSLFGTENYEQYF. CDR3 in DNA: TGTGCCAGCAGTTTATTCGGGACAGAAAATTACGAGCAGTACTTC.

This clone was observed a few times. The chain is built from TRBV7-2 and TRBJ2-3; a possible D gene is TRBD1 (5 bases). V shed 2 bases and J shed 10 bases, with 16 bases lying between them. This CDR3 has 14 amino acids. In germline, CDR1 is SGHTA, CDR2 FQGNSA. The CDR3 region is CASSLYGSRAAQYF. The CDR3 nucleotides read TGTGCCAGCAGCTTATACGGTAGCAGGGCAGCGCAGTATTTT.

V usage is TRBV10-3 and J usage is TRBJ2-2, with 9 nucleotides matching TRBD1. The CDR3 has 15 amino acids. J gave up 3 bases and V 5 bases, and 4 bases lay outside the gene matches. Germline CDR1 is ENHRY and CDR2 is SYGVKD. CDR3 bases: TGTGCCATCAGTACCGGGACAGGGCACACCGGGGAGCTGTTTTTT. Translated: CAISTGTGHTGELFF.

The V call is TRBV19, the J call TRBJ2-2, with D possibly matching TRBD1 (5 bases). Germline V gives CDR1 LNHDA, CDR2 SQIVND (reference sequence). This CDR3 spans 17 amino acids. Trimming stripped 2 bases from V and 4 bases from J, with 17 bases between. The CDR3 DNA reads TGTGCCAGTAGTATATACCTCGGACAAGAACGCACCGGGGAGCTGTTTTTT. This codes for CASSIYLGQERTGELFF.

In this sample, this clone turned up once. The V and J genes are TRBV5-1 and TRBJ2-5; D may be TRBD2 (7 bases). In germline, CDR1 is SGHRS, CDR2 YFSETQ. The CDR3 contains 14 residues. Trimming took 4 bases from V and 5 from J, leaving 15 bases between them. The CDR3 DNA follows: TGCGCCAGCAGCCCTCGGGGGGCGCGGGAGACCCAGTACTTC. Its protein is CASSPRGARETQYF.

The genes are TRBV18 and TRBJ1-3; D gene ambiguous. V was clipped by 3 bases and J by 4 bases, with 16 bases between them. The CDR3 has 16 amino acids. Germline V gene lookup returns CDR1 KGHSH and CDR2 LQKENI. DNA for the CDR3: TGTGCCAGCTCACCCCGCCGGGGAAATCAGGGAAACACCATATATTTT. Its translation: CASSPRRGNQGNTIYF. Full variable domain (outside the CDR3, taken from reference TRBV18 and TRBJ1-3): NAGVMQNPRHLVRRRGQEARLRCSPMKGHSHVYWYRQLPEEGLKFMVYLQKENIIDESGMPKERFSAEFPKEGPSILRIQQVVRGDSAAYFCASSPRRGNQGNTIYFGEGSWLTVV.

In this sample, this clone turned up a few times. CDR3 nucleotide sequence: TGTGCCAGCATTGAGCGGGGGCTCACAGATACGCAGTATTTT. It codes for CASIERGLTDTQYF. The chain employs TRBV2 and TRBJ2-3; 8 nucleotides agree with TRBD2. CDR1 is SNHLY and CDR2 is FYNNEI in the germline V gene. V lost 7 bases and J lost 2; bases outside the gene matches: 5. The CDR3 is 14 residues long.

J is TRBJ1-2 and V is TRBV5-1, with D tentatively TRBD1 (5 bases). CDR3 size: 12 residues. The germline gives CDR1 SGHRS, CDR2 YFSETQ. Trimming pared 4 bases from V and 7 bases from J, leaving 11 bases between. The CDR3 region is CASSGTGSGYTF. In DNA, the CDR3 is TGCGCCAGCAGCGGTACAGGATCTGGCTACACCTTC.

This clone was seen once. The V call is TRBV5-1, the J call TRBJ2-7, with D possibly TRBD1 on 5 matching bases. V was pared by 0 bases and J by 5 bases, with 12 bases between. Germline V lookup: CDR1 SGHRS, CDR2 YFSETQ. The CDR3 extends over 14 amino acids. CDR3 residues: CASSLGGRSDEQYF. CDR3 sequence (DNA): TGCGCCAGCAGCTTGGGGGGCCGATCGGACGAGCAGTACTTC.

V gene TRBV7-3 combines with J gene TRBJ2-1; 11 nucleotides match TRBD2. The V gene end was trimmed by 2 bases and the J gene end by 10 bases; junction bases not matched to a gene: 7. The CDR3 consists of 15 residues. Looked up from germline, CDR1 is SGHTA and CDR2 is FQGTGA. The CDR3 reads CASSLRLAGGGEQFF. The CDR3 bases are TGTGCCAGCAGCTTACGGCTAGCGGGGGGAGGGGAGCAGTTCTTC.

This clone was counted a few times. The J gene is TRBJ2-5, the V gene TRBV7-2, with no clear D. Looked up from germline, CDR1 is SGHTA and CDR2 is FQGNSA. Deletions cut 4 bases from V and 2 bases from J, with 23 bases between. The CDR3 is 18 residues long. DNA of the CDR3: TGTGCCAGCAGCTCCAGACTGAGTTTCTCTTCTTTGCAAGAGACCCAGTACTTC. This translates into CASSSRLSFSSLQETQYF.

The chain has TRBV2 and TRBJ1-1; D not resolved. Trimming removed 7 bases at V and 1 base at J, with 13 bases between. Germline values: CDR1 SNHLY, CDR2 FYNNEI. This CDR3 has 14 residues. CDR3 in DNA: TGTGCCAGCACCCTCCGGGGAGAGAACACTGAAGCTTTCTTT. This sequence encodes CASTLRGENTEAFF. The complete variable domain, with remaining parts taken from reference TRBV2 and TRBJ1-1, reads EPEVTQTPSHQVTQMGQEVILRCVPISNHLYFYWYRQILGQKVEFLVSFYNNEISEKSEIFDDQFSVERPDGSNFTLKIRSTKLEDSAMYFCASTLRGENTEAFFGQGTRLTVV.

CDR3 in amino acids: CAISRDSLNTEAFF. CDR3 DNA: TGTGCCATCAGTCGGGACAGCTTGAACACTGAAGCTTTCTTT. The chain combines TRBV10-3 with TRBJ1-1; 7 positions agree with TRBD1. CDR3 size: 14 residues. Looked up from germline, CDR1 is ENHRY and CDR2 is SYGVKD. The ends lost 5 bases at V and 0 bases at J; junction bases unmatched: 3.

The chain has TRBV7-2 and TRBJ2-7; 8 nucleotides line up with TRBD1. The CDR3 is 15 amino acids. The junction had 6 bases not matched to a gene; V was cut back by 0 bases and J by 5 bases. Germline CDR1 and CDR2: SGHTA and FQGNSA. The chain's CDR3 is CASSLAAGGFNEQYF. CDR3 bases: TGTGCCAGCAGCTTAGCCGCAGGGGGCTTCAACGAGCAGTACTTC.

This chain links TRBV13 with TRBJ2-1; D might be TRBD2 (5 bases). The V end was cut by 1 base, the J end by 2 bases, with 15 bases between. CDR3 length: 17 residues. CDR1 is PRHDT and CDR2 is FYEKMQ in the germline V gene (reference sequence). CDR3 region: CASSLVAGKYPYNEQFF. The DNA of the CDR3 is TGTGCCAGCAGCTTAGTTGCCGGGAAATACCCCTACAATGAGCAGTTCTTC. The full variable domain, its missing parts supplied by reference TRBV13 and TRBJ2-1, is AAGVIQSPRHLIKEKRETATLKCYPIPRHDTVYWYQQGPGQDPQFLISFYEKMQSDKGSIPDRFSAQQFSDYHSELNMSSLELGDSALYFCASSLVAGKYPYNEQFFGPGTRLTVL.

The chain links TRBV28 to TRBJ1-3; D ambiguous. This CDR3 is built from 13 residues. The germline V gene has CDR1 MDHEN and CDR2 SYDVKM. V lost 2 bases and J lost 7, with 9 bases in between. The chain's CDR3 is CASSLAGRNTIYF. CDR3 DNA: TGTGCCAGCAGTTTAGCGGGCCGGAACACCATATATTTT. The full variable domain, its missing parts supplied by reference TRBV28 and TRBJ1-3, is DVKVTQSSRYLVKRTGEKVFLECVQDMDHENMFWYRQDPGLGLRLIYFSYDVKMKEKGDIPEGYSVSREKKERFSLILESASTNQTSMYLCASSLAGRNTIYFGEGSWLTVV.

The chain recombines TRBV28 with TRBJ2-7; tentative D call: TRBD2 (7 bases). V was shortened by 7 bases and J by 2 bases, with 18 bases between the two germline ends. Germline assignment: CDR1 MDHEN and CDR2 SYDVKM. This CDR3 contains 15 residues. CDR3 bases: TGTGCCAGCACCCCCTCGGGGGGCGACCCCTACGAGCAGTACTTC. It is translated as CASTPSGGDPYEQYF.

V gene TRBV7-9 combines with J gene TRBJ1-5; D is unresolved. This CDR3 spans 12 amino acids. Trimming left V 7 bases short and J 3 bases short, with 7 bases between. Germline V gene sequence: CDR1 SEHNR, CDR2 FQNEAQ (reference sequence). For the CDR3, the DNA is TGTGCCAGCAACAGCCTCAATCAGCCCCAGCATTTT. It specifies CASNSLNQPQHF. The whole variable domain, remainder taken from reference TRBV7-9 and TRBJ1-5, is DTGVSQNPRHKITKRGQNVTFRCDPISEHNRLYWYRQTLGQGPEFLTYFQNEAQLEKSRLLSDRFSAERPKGSFSTLEIQRTEQGDSAMYLCASNSLNQPQHFGDGTRLSIL.

The gene calls are TRBV9 and TRBJ2-1; the match to TRBD2 covers 12 bases. V was pared by 4 bases and J by 3 bases, with 5 bases of the junction left unmatched. The germline gives CDR1 SGDLS, CDR2 YYNGEE. The CDR3 sequence is 16 residues long. The CDR3 sequence: CASSLRTSGIYNEQFF. In DNA, the CDR3 is TGTGCCAGCAGCTTGAGGACTAGCGGGATCTACAATGAGCAGTTCTTC.

This clone was observed a handful of times. The chain uses TRBV30 and TRBJ2-5; TRBD1 aligns across 7 bases. The CDR3 length is 12 residues. The germline CDR1 and CDR2 sequences are GTSNPN and SVGIG (reference sequence). Trimming at V came to 0 bases and at J to 13 bases, leaving 8 bases not matched to a gene. The CDR3 sequence: CAWSVNRGQRYF. CDR3 bases: TGTGCCTGGAGTGTAAACCGGGGACAGCGGTACTTC.

This clone was detected once. The chain links TRBV2 to TRBJ2-1, with 8 bases fitting TRBD2. Trimming cost V 7 bases and J 7 bases; bases outside gene matches: 6. In germline, CDR1 is SNHLY, CDR2 FYNNEI. The CDR3 is 13 residues long. The CDR3 here is CASTGGAGNEQFF. The CDR3 nucleotides read TGTGCCAGCACCGGGGGGGCGGGAAATGAGCAGTTCTTC.

The chain joins TRBV5-1 to TRBJ2-5; 9 bases agree with TRBD1. Germline V gene lookup returns CDR1 SGHRS and CDR2 YFSETQ. Trimming at V came to 5 bases and at J to 5 bases, leaving 4 bases not matched to a gene. The CDR3 sequence is 13 residues long. The CDR3 bases are TGCGCCAGCAGATGGACAGGGGAGGAGACCCAGTACTTC. Amino acids: CASRWTGEETQYF.

This clone was found a few times. This chain links TRBV6-5 with TRBJ1-2; 8 bases are shared with TRBD1. Trimming took 2 bases from V and 4 from J; bases not matched to a gene: 0. Germline assignment: CDR1 MNHEY and CDR2 SVGAGI. The CDR3 consists of 13 residues. The CDR3 is CASSYTGGYGYTF. CDR3 coding DNA: TGTGCCAGCAGTTACACAGGGGGCTATGGCTACACCTTC.

This chain uses TRBV5-1 with TRBJ2-5; D not resolved. Gene TRBJ2-7 matches the end of the DNA better, so the J call may be wrong. The CDR3 covers 12 residues. In germline, CDR1 is SGHRS, CDR2 YFSETQ. The CDR3 here is CASSLELSEQYF. As DNA, the CDR3 is TGCGCCAGCAGCTTGGAGCTAAGCGAGCAGTACTTC.

The chain combines TRBV15 with TRBJ1-5, with D possibly being TRBD1 (5 bases). The length of the CDR3 is 13 residues. V lost 1 base and J 9 bases, leaving 10 bases between the germline ends. The germline gives CDR1 LNHNV, CDR2 YYDKDF (reference sequence). The CDR3 spells CATSRVGDSPQHF. As DNA, the CDR3 is TGTGCCACCAGCAGAGTAGGGGACTCGCCCCAGCATTTT. Full variable domain (outside the CDR3, taken from reference TRBV15 and TRBJ1-5): DAMVIQNPRYQVTQFGKPVTLSCSQTLNHNVMYWYQQKSSQAPKLLFHYYDKDFNNEADTPDNFQSRRPNTSFCFLDIRSPGLGDTAMYLCATSRVGDSPQHFGDGTRLSIL.

This sequence joins TRBV5-1 and TRBJ2-2; TRBD2 matches 14 bases. The CDR3 consists of 17 residues. V shed 3 bases, J shed 1 base, and the junction held 2 bases outside the gene matches. The germline CDR1 and CDR2 sequences are SGHRS and YFSETQ. The CDR3 spells CASSSGTSGRNTGELFF. CDR3 bases: TGCGCCAGCAGCTCCGGGACTAGCGGGAGGAACACCGGGGAGCTGTTTTTT.

The gene calls are TRBV28 and TRBJ2-5; 8 nucleotides agree with TRBD1. The CDR3 consists of 13 residues. Per the germline V gene, CDR1 is MDHEN and CDR2 is SYDVKM. J gave up 9 bases and V 6 bases, and 9 bases lay outside the gene matches. In DNA form, the CDR3 reads TGTGCCAGCAGGGGACAGGTGATACGGCCCCAGTACTTC. Its translation: CASRGQVIRPQYF.

The rearrangement joins TRBV10-3 to TRBJ2-5, with D perhaps TRBD2 (7 bases). The CDR3 loop spans 16 amino acids. The V gene lost 2 bases and the J gene lost 2 bases, with 15 bases spanning the gap. Germline CDR1 is ENHRY and CDR2 is SYGVKD. The CDR3 protein is CAISEGRRGLQETQYF. In DNA form, the CDR3 reads TGTGCCATCAGTGAGGGCCGGCGGGGGCTTCAAGAGACCCAGTACTTC.

This clone was found a few times. The CDR3 here is CASWVTGGSEAFF. The DNA for the CDR3 is TGTGCCTCGTGGGTGACAGGGGGATCTGAAGCTTTCTTT. The chain combines TRBV28 with TRBJ1-1; 9 bases match TRBD1. Germline V gene lookup returns CDR1 MDHEN and CDR2 SYDVKM. V lost 11 bases, J lost 6 bases, and 10 bases stayed unmatched. CDR3 length: 13 amino acids.

This clone has more than one count but fewer than ten. The V and J genes are TRBV28 and TRBJ1-6; 8 bases line up with TRBD1. Per the germline V gene, CDR1 is MDHEN and CDR2 is SYDVKM. V lost 6 bases to trimming and J lost 7 bases; unmatched junction nucleotides: 5. This CDR3 is built from 14 residues. This CDR3 reads CASRDRVHNSPLHF. As DNA, the CDR3 is TGTGCCAGCAGGGACAGGGTCCACAATTCACCCCTCCACTTT.